This T cell receptor beta chain comes out of a study of cytomegalovirus exposure and HLA in healthy donors. About the study: A subsequent analysis stated that the 120 or so validation repertoires were run on the same platform as the approximately 610 first-cohort repertoires.

This clone appeared once. The assay was immunoSEQ multiplex PCR, and TCRdb's table has in-frame clones only and misses some. The sample lists some 260,000 clones, about nine tenths seen once, with just over 3% in the top ten. The CDR3 covers 11 residues. Germline V gene data show CDR1 as SGHNT and CDR2 as YYREEE (reference sequence). V was clipped by 2 bases and J by 1 base, with 0 bases between them. The sequence came from a woman under 40 in good health and CMV-seronegative. The chain recombines TRBV5-4 with TRBJ2-5; D is ambiguous. The sequencing input was PBMCs. The CDR3 protein is CASSFQETQYF. The CDR3 DNA is TGTGCCAGCAGCTTCCAAGAGACCCAGTACTTC.